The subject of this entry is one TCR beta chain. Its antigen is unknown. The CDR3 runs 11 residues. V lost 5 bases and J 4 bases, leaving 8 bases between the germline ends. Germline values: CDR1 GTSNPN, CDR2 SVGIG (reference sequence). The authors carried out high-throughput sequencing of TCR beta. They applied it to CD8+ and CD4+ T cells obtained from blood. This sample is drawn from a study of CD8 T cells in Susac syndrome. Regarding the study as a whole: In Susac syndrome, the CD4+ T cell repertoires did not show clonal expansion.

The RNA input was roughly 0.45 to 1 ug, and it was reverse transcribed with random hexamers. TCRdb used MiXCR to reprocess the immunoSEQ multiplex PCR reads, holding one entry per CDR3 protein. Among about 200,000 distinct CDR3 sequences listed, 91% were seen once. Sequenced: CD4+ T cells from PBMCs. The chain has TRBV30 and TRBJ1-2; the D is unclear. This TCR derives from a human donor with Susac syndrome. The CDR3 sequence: CAWGMSYGYTF. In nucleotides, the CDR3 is TGTGCCTGGGGCATGAGCTATGGCTACACCTTC.